Presented here are 4 T cell receptor beta chains from one specimen sequenced in a study of cytomegalovirus exposure and HLA in healthy donors. PCR involved 60 Vbeta and 13 Jbeta primers. Method: immunoSEQ multiplex PCR; TCRdb's copy keeps in-frame clones and lacks some. The sample has about 76,000 clones; about 78% are singletons. Sequenced input: PBMCs. The receptors stem from a woman aged 40-49 years in good health and CMV-seropositive.

This clone was recorded once. J is TRBJ2-2 and V is TRBV7-2; the match to TRBD2 covers 7 bases. The CDR3 runs to 15 residues. Germline V CDR1 and CDR2: SGHTA, FQGNSA. V lost 1 base to trimming and J lost 1 base; unmatched junction nucleotides: 0. Here the CDR3 reads CASSLVAGNTGELFF. The DNA for the CDR3 is TGTGCCAGCAGCTTAGTAGCGGGGAACACCGGGGAGCTGTTTTTT.

This clone came up a few times. V is TRBV2 and J is TRBJ1-4; D is possibly TRBD1 (6 bases). The germline CDR1 and CDR2 sequences are SNHLY and FYNNEI. V gave up 0 bases and J gave up 8 bases, with 13 bases separating them. This CDR3 is built from 15 residues. The CDR3 DNA reads as TGTGCCAGCAGTGAAGCGGGACAACTGCTGGAAAAACTGTTTTTT. Translating gives CASSEAGQLLEKLFF. Variable domain in full (rest from reference TRBV2 and TRBJ1-4): EPEVTQTPSHQVTQMGQEVILRCVPISNHLYFYWYRQILGQKVEFLVSFYNNEISEKSEIFDDQFSVERPDGSNFTLKIRSTKLEDSAMYFCASSEAGQLLEKLFFGSGTQLSVL.

The chain is built from TRBV5-6 and TRBJ1-5; perhaps TRBD1 as D (6 bases). V lost 3 bases, J lost 0 bases, and 10 bases lay in between. This CDR3 contains 15 residues. Germline CDR1 is SGHDT and CDR2 is YYEEEE. CDR3 DNA sequence: TGTGCCAGCAGCTACAGGGCGTCTAGCAATCAGCCCCAGCATTTT. As protein: CASSYRASSNQPQHF.

This chain uses TRBV9 with TRBJ2-3, with TRBD1 identical over 8 bases. From germline, CDR1 is SGDLS and CDR2 YYNGEE. Trimming cost V 4 bases and J 2 bases; bases outside gene matches: 6. The CDR3 has 15 residues. The CDR3 bases are TGTGCCAGCAGCAAACGGACAGGGAACACAGATACGCAGTATTTT. This gives the protein CASSKRTGNTDTQYF.